What follows is one T cell receptor beta chain and its context. The data belong to a study of blood T cell repertoires in COVID-19. Study at large: Acute and convalescent COVID-19 samples came from the United States, Italy and Spain.

Germline CDR1 and CDR2: SGHNT and YYREEE (reference sequence). The CDR3 extends over 15 amino acids. V was shortened by 7 bases and J by 9 bases, with 23 bases between the two germline ends. The method was immunoSEQ multiplex PCR; TCRdb's version includes in-frame clones alone and lacks a portion of them. The data contain about 170,000 clones, 85% to 90% of them singletons. The V call is TRBV5-4, the J call TRBJ2-1, with D possibly being TRBD2 (6 bases). The sequencing input was peripheral blood. The source of this sequence is a man aged 60-69 years with COVID-19, enrolled during active disease. The CDR3 region is CASLTARGERGEQFF. CDR3 nucleotides: TGTGCCAGCTTAACCGCGCGCGGGGAACGGGGTGAGCAGTTCTTC.